Listed below are T cell receptor beta chains from one sample, sequenced in a study of shared T cell receptors in the human thymus. Some clones are missing from TCRdb's copy, which holds only in-frame ones; the method was immunoSEQ multiplex PCR. This table holds 550,000 to 800,000 clones, 70% to 90% found once. These data were also filed under a second study, of human thymus T cells.

Sequencing was carried out using thymocytes. Every receptor here comes from a girl less than two years old with a congenital heart defect. Both conserved end residues are part of each CDR3. Each record gives: D gene, J gene, clone size, CDR3 length, V gene, CDR3 DNA, CDR3 protein. A D gene is named only where the DNA matches it firmly. The size of a clone is reported for some rows only, either as once, few or many, or as a class for expanded clones.

NA	TRBJ2-1	NA	18	TRBV18	TGTGCCAGCTCACCATTTCACCCGTTTCTGGGGCCAAAGCATGAGCAGTTCTTC	CASSPFHPFLGPKHEQFF
TRBD1	TRBJ1-5	NA	22	TRBV19	TGTGCCAGTAGTATTTATCTCTGGGGCAGGGCAGGGGGCGACAATAGCAATCAGCCCCAGCATTTT	CASSIYLWGRAGGDNSNQPQHF
TRBD2	TRBJ2-7	NA	18	TRBV4-1	TGCGCCAGCAGCCAAGGAACCTCCAGGGGTAGCGGGGGCTACGAGCAGTACTTC	CASSQGTSRGSGGYEQYF
NA	TRBJ1-4	NA	15	TRBV5-1	TGCGCCAGCAGCGCTTACAGGGCCGTGGATGAAAAACTGTTTTTT	CASSAYRAVDEKLFF
TRBD1	TRBJ2-2	NA	14	TRBV6-1	TGTGCCAGCAGTGGACAGGGATCTACCGGGGAGCTGTTTTTT	CASSGQGSTGELFF
NA	TRBJ2-1	NA	17	TRBV14	TGTGCCAGCAGACAAGAGGGTCCAGCGGCCTCCTACAATGAGCAGTTCTTC	CASRQEGPAASYNEQFF
NA	TRBJ2-7	once	15	TRBV27	TGTGCCAGCAGTTTATCGCAAACTTACTACTACGAGCAGTACTTC	CASSLSQTYYYEQYF
TRBD1	TRBJ1-6	once	14	TRBV6-5	TGTGCCAGCAGTGTAGGACAGGGCATCGGACCCCTCCACTTT	CASSVGQGIGPLHF
NA	TRBJ2-3	NA	13	TRBV25-1	TGTGCCAGCAGTGAGACTAGCACAGATACGCAGTATTTT	CASSETSTDTQYF
TRBD2	TRBJ2-5	NA	17	TRBV19	TGTGCCAGTAGTACCCCGACAAGCGGGGGGCAACAAGAGACCCAGTACTTC	CASSTPTSGGQQETQYF
NA	TRBJ2-5	NA	13	TRBV29-1	TGCAGCGTGCCTCGCGGGCGGCGAGAGACCCAGTACTTC	CSVPRGRRETQYF
NA	TRBJ2-1	NA	16	TRBV23-1	TGCGCCAGCAGTCATAAGGGCGAGGGTTCATACAATGAGCAGTTCTTC	CASSHKGEGSYNEQFF
NA	TRBJ1-1	NA	16	TRBV6-5	TGTGCCAGCAGTTATCACATGAACAGGGTTAACACTGAAGCTTTCTTT	CASSYHMNRVNTEAFF
NA	TRBJ2-7	NA	12	TRBV28	TGTGCCAGCAGTCTTAGAGACTACGAGCAGTACTTC	CASSLRDYEQYF
TRBD1	TRBJ2-7	NA	16	TRBV5-1	TGCGCCAGCAGCTTGGGGGGACAGGAGAGTAAAGACGAGCAGTACTTC	CASSLGGQESKDEQYF
TRBD2	TRBJ2-7	NA	18	TRBV9	TGTGCCAGCAGCGTAGGATCCCGGACTAGCGGGGCCCCCTACGAGCAGTACTTC	CASSVGSRTSGAPYEQYF
TRBD2	TRBJ2-3	NA	16	TRBV11-2	TGTGCCAGCAGCTTAGACGTGCTAGCGGAGTTGGATACGCAGTATTTT	CASSLDVLAELDTQYF
TRBD2	TRBJ2-4	NA	13	TRBV6-4	TGTGCCAGCAGCCCCGGGGGGGAAAACATTCAGTACTTC	CASSPGGENIQYF
TRBD2	TRBJ2-2	NA	16	TRBV10-3	TGTGCCATCAGTGATAGCGGGGGGGTTAACACCGGGGAGCTGTTTTTT	CAISDSGGVNTGELFF
TRBD1	TRBJ1-5	NA	14	TRBV27	TGTGCCAGCAGTCCCGACAGGGGATATCAGCCCCAGCATTTT	CASSPDRGYQPQHF
TRBD1	TRBJ1-2	NA	21	TRBV4-1	TGCGCCAGCAGCCAACCCCGAGCCGACAGGGGGATAGGCCCTATTGAGTATGGCTACACCTTC	CASSQPRADRGIGPIEYGYTF
TRBD2	TRBJ2-7	NA	17	TRBV4-3	TGCGCCAGCAGCCACATCCTTCGTCGGGAGGGCTCCTACGAGCAGTACTTC	CASSHILRREGSYEQYF
TRBD2	TRBJ2-3	NA	14	TRBV29-1	TGCAGCGCAACTAGCGCCACTAGCACAGATACGCAGTATTTT	CSATSATSTDTQYF
TRBD1	TRBJ2-5	NA	16	TRBV10-1	TGCGCCAGCAGTGAGCGGGACAGGGCACTCCAAGAGACCCAGTACTTC	CASSERDRALQETQYF
NA	TRBJ2-5	once	17	TRBV7-6	TGTGCCAGCAGTTCTGGAAAGGAGCCCCTTAACCAAGAGACCCAGTACTTC	CASSSGKEPLNQETQYF
TRBD2	TRBJ2-2	NA	17	TRBV11-2	TGTGCCAGCAGCTCGCATAGCGGGGGGAAGTACACCGGGGAGCTGTTTTTT	CASSSHSGGKYTGELFF
TRBD1	TRBJ1-5	NA	15	TRBV9	TGTGCCAGCAGCGCCCGGGGACAGGCGCATCAGCCCCAGCATTTT	CASSARGQAHQPQHF
TRBD1	TRBJ1-1	NA	18	TRBV7-4	TGTGCCAGCAGCTATCAACACCGGGACAGGGGAGAGAACACTGAAGCTTTCTTT	CASSYQHRDRGENTEAFF
NA	TRBJ2-7	NA	13	TRBV5-4	TGTGCCAGCAGCGAGGGAAGTTTCCGCGAGCAGTACTTC	CASSEGSFREQYF